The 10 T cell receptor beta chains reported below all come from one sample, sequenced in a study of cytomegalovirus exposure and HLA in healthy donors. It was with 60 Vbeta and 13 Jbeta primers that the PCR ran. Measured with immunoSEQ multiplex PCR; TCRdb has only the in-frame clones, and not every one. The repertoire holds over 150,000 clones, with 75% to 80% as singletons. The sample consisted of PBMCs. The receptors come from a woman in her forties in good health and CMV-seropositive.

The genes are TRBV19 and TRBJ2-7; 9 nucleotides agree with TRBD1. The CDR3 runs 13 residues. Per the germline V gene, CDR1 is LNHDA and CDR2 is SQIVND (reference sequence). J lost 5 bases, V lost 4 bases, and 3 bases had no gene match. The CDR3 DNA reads TGTGCCAGTAGTAGACAGGGGGTCAACGAGCAGTACTTC. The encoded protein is CASSRQGVNEQYF.

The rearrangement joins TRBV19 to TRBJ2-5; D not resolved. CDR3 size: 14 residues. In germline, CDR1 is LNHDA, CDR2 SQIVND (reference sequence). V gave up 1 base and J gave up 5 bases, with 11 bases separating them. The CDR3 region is CASSIGSVQETQYF. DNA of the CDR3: TGTGCCAGTAGTATAGGTTCCGTCCAGGAGACCCAGTACTTC.

CDR3 coding DNA: TGTGCCTGGGGGGGACAGGGAGACATTCAGTACTTC. It yields the protein CAWGGQGDIQYF. V and J are TRBV30 and TRBJ2-4, with 9 bases that match TRBD1. Germline V CDR1 and CDR2: GTSNPN, SVGIG (reference sequence). The CDR3 is 12 residues long. V shed 5 bases and J 8 bases; nucleotides not matched to a gene: 4.

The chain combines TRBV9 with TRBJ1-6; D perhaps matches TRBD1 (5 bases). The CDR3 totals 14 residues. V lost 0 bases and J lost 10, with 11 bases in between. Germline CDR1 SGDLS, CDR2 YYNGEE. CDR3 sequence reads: CASSVGQGRSPLHF. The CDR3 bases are TGTGCCAGCAGCGTAGGGCAGGGTCGGTCACCCCTCCACTTT. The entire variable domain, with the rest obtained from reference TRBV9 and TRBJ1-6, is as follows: DSGVTQTPKHLITATGQRVTLRCSPRSGDLSVYWYQQSLDQGLQFLIQYYNGEERAKGNILERFSAQQFPDLHSELNLSSLELGDSALYFCASSVGQGRSPLHFGNGTRLTVT.

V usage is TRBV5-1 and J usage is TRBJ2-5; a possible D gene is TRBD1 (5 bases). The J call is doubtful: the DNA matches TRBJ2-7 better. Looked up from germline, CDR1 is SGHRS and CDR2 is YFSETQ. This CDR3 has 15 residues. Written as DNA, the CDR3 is TGCGCCAGCAGCTTGCAGGGCTCCAGCTCCTACGAGCAGTACTTC. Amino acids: CASSLQGSSSYEQYF.

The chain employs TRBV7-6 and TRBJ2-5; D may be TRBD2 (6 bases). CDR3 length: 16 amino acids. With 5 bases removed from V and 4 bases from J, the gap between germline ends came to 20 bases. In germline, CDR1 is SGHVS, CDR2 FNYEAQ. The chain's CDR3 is CASSVGGAQGRETQYF. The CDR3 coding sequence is TGTGCCAGCAGCGTTGGAGGGGCCCAGGGACGAGAGACCCAGTACTTC. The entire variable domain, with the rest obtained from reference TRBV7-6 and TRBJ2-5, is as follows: GAGVSQSPRYKVTKRGQDVALRCDPISGHVSLYWYRQALGQGPEFLTYFNYEAQQDKSGLPNDRFSAERPEGSISTLTIQRTEQRDSAMYRCASSVGGAQGRETQYFGPGTRLLVL.

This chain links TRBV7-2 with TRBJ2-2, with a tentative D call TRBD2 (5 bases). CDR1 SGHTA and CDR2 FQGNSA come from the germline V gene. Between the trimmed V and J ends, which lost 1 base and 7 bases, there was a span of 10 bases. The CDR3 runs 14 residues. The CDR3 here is CASSLELGGGELFF. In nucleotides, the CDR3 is TGTGCCAGCAGCTTAGAACTCGGAGGCGGGGAGCTGTTTTTT. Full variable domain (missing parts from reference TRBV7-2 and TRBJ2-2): GAGVSQSPSNKVTEKGKDVELRCDPISGHTALYWYRQSLGQGLEFLIYFQGNSAPDKSGLPSDRFSAERTGGSVSTLTIQRTQQEDSAVYLCASSLELGGGELFFGEGSRLTVL.

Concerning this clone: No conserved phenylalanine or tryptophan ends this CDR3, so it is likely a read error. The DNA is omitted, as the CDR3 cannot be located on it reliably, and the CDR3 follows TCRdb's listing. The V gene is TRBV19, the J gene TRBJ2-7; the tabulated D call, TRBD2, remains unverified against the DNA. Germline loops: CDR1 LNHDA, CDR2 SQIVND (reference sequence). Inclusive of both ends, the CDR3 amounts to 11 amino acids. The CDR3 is CASSIPLYQGG.

The DNA for the CDR3 is TGTGCCTGGAGTGCCACAGCAGATACGCAGTATTTT. Translated, it gives CAWSATADTQYF. The rearrangement uses TRBV30 and TRBJ2-3, with D unresolved. This CDR3 has 12 residues. Germline CDR1 GTSNPN, CDR2 SVGIG (reference sequence). Trimming took 1 base from V and 4 from J, leaving 6 bases between them. Full variable domain (rest looked up from reference TRBV30 and TRBJ2-3): SQTIHQWPATLVQPVGSPLSLECTVEGTSNPNLYWYRQAAGRGLQLLFYSVGIGQISSEVPQNLSASRPQDRQFILSSKKLLLSDSGFYLCAWSATADTQYFGPGTRLTVL.

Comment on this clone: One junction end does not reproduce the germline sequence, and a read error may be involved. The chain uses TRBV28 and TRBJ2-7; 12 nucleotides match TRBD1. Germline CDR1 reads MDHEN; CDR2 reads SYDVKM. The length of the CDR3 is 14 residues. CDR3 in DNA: TGTGCCAGCAGTGGGACAGGGGGCTCCTACGAGCAGTACTTT. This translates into CASSGTGGSYEQYF. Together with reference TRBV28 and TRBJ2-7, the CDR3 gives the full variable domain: DVKVTQSSRYLVKRTGEKVFLECVQDMDHENMFWYRQDPGLGLRLIYFSYDVKMKEKGDIPEGYSVSREKKERFSLILESASTNQTSMYLCASSGTGGSYEQYFGPGTRLTVT.